This T cell receptor beta chain was identified in a study of shared clonotypes between healthy human individuals. The test was conducted at deep level. Measured with immunoSEQ multiplex PCR; TCRdb has only the in-frame clones, and not every one. The sample has about 95,000 clones, approximately 61% seen once; the top ten hold less than 50%. This clone was detected ten times or more. This CDR3 spans 14 amino acids. Germline loops: CDR1 SEHNR, CDR2 FQNEAQ (reference sequence). V dropped 5 bases and J dropped 5; count of bases not matched to a gene: 5. This TCR derives from a man under 40 in good health. What was sequenced was memory CD8+ T cells sorted from blood. Subset of the sample: CD45RO+ cells pooled with CCR7-negative TemRA cells. This sequence joins TRBV7-9 and TRBJ1-1; TRBD1 aligns across 10 bases. This chain's CDR3 is CASSTGQGRTEAFF. For the CDR3, the DNA is TGTGCCAGCAGCACGGGACAGGGGAGAACTGAAGCTTTCTTT.